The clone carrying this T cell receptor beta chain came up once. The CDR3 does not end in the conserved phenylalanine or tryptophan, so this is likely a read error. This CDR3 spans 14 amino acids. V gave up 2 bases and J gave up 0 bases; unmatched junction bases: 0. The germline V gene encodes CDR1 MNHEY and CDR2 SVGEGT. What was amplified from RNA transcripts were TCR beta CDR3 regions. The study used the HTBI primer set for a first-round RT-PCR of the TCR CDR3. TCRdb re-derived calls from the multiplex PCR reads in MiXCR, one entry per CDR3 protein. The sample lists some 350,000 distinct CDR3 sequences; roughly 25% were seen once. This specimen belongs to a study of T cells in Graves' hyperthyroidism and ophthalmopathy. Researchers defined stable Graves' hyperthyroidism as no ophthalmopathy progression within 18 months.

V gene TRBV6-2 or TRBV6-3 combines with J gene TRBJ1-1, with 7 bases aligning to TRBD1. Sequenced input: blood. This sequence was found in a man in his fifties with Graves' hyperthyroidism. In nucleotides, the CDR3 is TGTGCCAGCAGTTACGGGACAGTGAACACTGAAGCTTTCCTT. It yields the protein CASSYGTVNTEAFL.